The rows below give T cell receptor beta chains drawn from one sample of a study of blood T cell repertoires in COVID-19. TCRdb's copy holds only in-frame clones and misses some; the assay was immunoSEQ multiplex PCR. Among under 300,000 clones listed, roughly 90% were seen once. The sample consisted of PBMCs or T cells enriched from blood (not recorded which). The source of these receptors is a woman younger than 45 who had recovered from COVID-19. Each CDR3 is given with its conserved first and last residue. The order of the fields is J gene, V gene, clone size, CDR3 protein. Clone size is given for some rows only: seen once, a few or many times, or a class if the clone is expanded.

TRBJ2-7	TRBV10-2	-	CASSESLTSGVYEQYF
TRBJ2-3	TRBV20-1	-	CSASSGGRTWAAGTDTQYF
TRBJ2-1	TRBV7-2	-	CASSRGNGVVNEQFF
TRBJ2-3	TRBV7-9	-	CASSLADITSTDTQYF
TRBJ2-5	TRBV10-1	-	CASTRLAGDVEETQYF
TRBJ2-3	TRBV4-1	-	CASSQDGTSSSTDTQYF
TRBJ2-1	TRBV3-1/TRBV3-2	-	CASSQGVLLSSQGCSYNEQFF
TRBJ2-7	TRBV18	-	CASSTGTGLFEQYF
TRBJ2-7	TRBV6-5	-	CASSTGTGSYEQYF
TRBJ1-6	TRBV4-1	-	CASSQIGQGGSPLHF
TRBJ2-2	TRBV27	-	CASSLTLPGLASTGELFF
TRBJ2-5	TRBV28	-	CASRPLGGGASWETQYF
TRBJ2-3	TRBV10-3	few	CAISVLAETTDTQYF
TRBJ2-7	TRBV20-1	-	CSADTVEQYF
TRBJ1-4	TRBV5-8	-	CASSRTAFEKLFF
TRBJ1-1	TRBV4-1	-	CASSQDRRGGLGNTEAFF
TRBJ2-2	TRBV10-1	-	CASSEDRLGELFF
TRBJ1-3	TRBV6-2/TRBV6-3	-	CASSYRIGDRASGNTIYF
TRBJ2-2	TRBV5-4	-	CASSSSYGELFF
TRBJ2-2	TRBV6-1	-	CASSASSGREAAGELFF
TRBJ1-4	TRBV5-4	-	CASSQNRQGGGEKLFF
TRBJ1-6	TRBV5-4	few	CASSTWTRDNSPLHF
TRBJ1-3	TRBV3-1/TRBV3-2	-	CASSSLLARPGNTIYF
TRBJ2-7	TRBV10-3	-	CAIGSGGSYEQYF
TRBJ2-7	TRBV6-5	-	CASPAAGASYEQYF
TRBJ1-6	TRBV4-2	-	CASSGDRDYNSPLHF
TRBJ1-5	TRBV28	few	CASLRDSGGNQPQHF
TRBJ2-1	TRBV3-1/TRBV3-2	-	CASSLLAGLSNEQFF
TRBJ1-6	TRBV28	-	CASSLLGRTGISPLHF
TRBJ1-2	TRBV7-9	-	CASSPIGVLYTF
TRBJ2-7	TRBV27	-	CASRGLAEKEEQYF